These T cell receptor beta chains were read from a single sample in a study of T-cell memory formation after mild COVID-19. MiXCR, applied by TCRdb to the 5' RACE reads, yields one record per CDR3 protein. This table holds about 160,000 distinct CDR3 sequences, roughly 28% found once. Sequencing was done on a sample of PBMCs or a T cell subset sorted from them (not recorded which). All receptors come from an adult woman who had mild COVID-19 (a few samples of this study predate the infection). Cell type and time point are not known. The CDR3 runs from the conserved cysteine through the conserved F or W. D genes are given only for firm matches. The size field is filled for only some rows; it gives once, few, many or a size class.

cdr3_nt cdr3_aa v_call clone_size cdr3_length j_call d_call
TGTGCCAGCAGCCCGGAGGTTGGGGGGGTTAACTATGGCTACACCTTC CASSPEVGGVNYGYTF TRBV7-9 few 16 TRBJ1-2 .
TGTGCCAGCAGCTTAGTCCTGGGGGCTCTGAATGAGCAGTTCTTC CASSLVLGALNEQFF TRBV7-9 . 15 TRBJ2-1 .
TGTGCCACCAGCAGAGATTTCACAGGGCAAGAGACCCAGTACTTC CATSRDFTGQETQYF TRBV15 few 15 TRBJ2-5 .
TGCAGTGCTAGCGCCAACTACGAGCAGTACTTC CSASANYEQYF TRBV20-1 . 11 TRBJ2-7 .
TGCAGTGCTGAGCTACCGGGACTTGGCTCATACAATGAGCAGTTCTTC CSAELPGLGSYNEQFF TRBV20-1 few 16 TRBJ2-1 .
TGTGCCAGCAGCTTAGAGACAGGGGCCGGGACCCAGTACTTC CASSLETGAGTQYF TRBV7-6 . 14 TRBJ2-5 TRBD1
TGCGCCAGCAGCCAACCGGACAGGGGTTATGGCTACACCTTC CASSQPDRGYGYTF TRBV4-1 few 14 TRBJ1-2 TRBD1
TGCGCCAGCAGTTCGGAGCCGGGACTAGCGGGCCAAGGAGGGTTCTTC CASSSEPGLAGQGGFF TRBV5-1 few 16 TRBJ2-1 TRBD2
TGTGCCAGCAGTTACAGGGGGGTCATGAACACTGAAGCTTTCTTT CASSYRGVMNTEAFF TRBV12-3/TRBV12-4 few 15 TRBJ1-1 TRBD1
TGCGCCAGCAGCAACACGGGAAACCCCTACGAGCAGTACTTC CASSNTGNPYEQYF TRBV5-1 many 14 TRBJ2-7 .
TGTGCCACCAGTGATGGCGGGGGGGGAGATACGCAGTATTTT CATSDGGGGDTQYF TRBV24-1 . 14 TRBJ2-3 TRBD2
TGTGCCAGCAGCTTAAGAGAAGTCCTCCTAGGCGGGGAGACCCAGTACTTC CASSLREVLLGGETQYF TRBV7-9 . 17 TRBJ2-5 .
TGCGCCAGCAGCCAAGTTCCGACAGGGTCCTACGAGCAGTACTTC CASSQVPTGSYEQYF TRBV4-3 . 15 TRBJ2-7 TRBD1
TGCAGTGCTAGATGGGGTGGAGGGCTAGCCAAAAACATTCAGTACTTC CSARWGGGLAKNIQYF TRBV20-1 . 16 TRBJ2-4 .
TGTGCCAGCAGCCTGTTAGCGGGAGTCCACAATGAGCAGTTCTTC CASSLLAGVHNEQFF TRBV14 many 15 TRBJ2-1 TRBD2
TGCAGCGTTTGGGCCGGGGCCAGGTATGGCTACACCTTC CSVWAGARYGYTF TRBV29-1 . 13 TRBJ1-2 .
TGCGCCAGCAGCCTCGGGGACAGGTGTTATACCGGGGAGCTGTTTTTT CASSLGDRCYTGELFF TRBV4-1 . 16 TRBJ2-2 TRBD1
TGCGCCAGCAGCCCTCCGGGACAGGGAGTTACTGAAGCTTTCTTT CASSPPGQGVTEAFF TRBV4-1 . 15 TRBJ1-1 TRBD1
TGTGCCAGCAGCTTGGCGGCAGGGAATGATGGCTACACCTTC CASSLAAGNDGYTF TRBV5-5 . 14 TRBJ1-2 .
TGTGCCAGCAGCCTAGGGGTCGACATCCTGGGTCCCCTTGAGCTGTTTTTT CASSLGVDILGPLELFF TRBV12-3/TRBV12-4 many 17 TRBJ2-2 .
TGTGCCAGCAGCTTAGTAGGGACAGGGAGTAGTGAGCAGTTCTTC CASSLVGTGSSEQFF TRBV7-2 . 15 TRBJ2-1 TRBD1
TGTGCCACCAGCTTCGGAGGGCAGGGCGAGCAGTACTTC CATSFGGQGEQYF TRBV15 . 13 TRBJ2-7 .
TGTGCCAGCAGCCGTAGCGGAGTTGGGCGCTATACGCAGTATTTT CASSRSGVGRYTQYF TRBV5-4 . 15 TRBJ2-3 .
TGTGCCAGCAGTGCTGCAGGGGGCGACTATGGCTACACCTTC CASSAAGGDYGYTF TRBV6-1 . 14 TRBJ1-2 TRBD1
TGTGCCACCAGTCAAAGCGGGAGGGGCGTGAGCTCCTACAATGAGCAGTTCTTC CATSQSGRGVSSYNEQFF TRBV24-1 . 18 TRBJ2-1 TRBD2
TGTGCCAGCACGTCAAGGGTGATGGGGCAAAACATTCAGTACTTC CASTSRVMGQNIQYF TRBV3-1 . 15 TRBJ2-4 .
TGCAGCGTGTCCCAGGGGGACTACGAGCAGTACTTC CSVSQGDYEQYF TRBV29-1 few 12 TRBJ2-7 TRBD1
TGCAGTGCTAGAGATCCGCAGGGGGCCATGAACACTGAAGCTTTCTTT CSARDPQGAMNTEAFF TRBV20-1 few 16 TRBJ1-1 TRBD1
TGCGCCAGCAGCCAGAAGGACAAGGCCGGTTACGAGCAGTACTTC CASSQKDKAGYEQYF TRBV4-1 . 15 TRBJ2-7 .
TGTGCCAGCAGTGAAGTATGGGCTAGCGGGGATGCAGATACGCAGTATTTT CASSEVWASGDADTQYF TRBV6-1 . 17 TRBJ2-3 TRBD2
TGTGCCACCAGCAGAGTGAAGCGCGGCTCCTACGAGCAGTACTTC CATSRVKRGSYEQYF TRBV15 . 15 TRBJ2-7 .
TGTGCCAGCAGCTTTTCAATGACAGGGGGCGACTATGGCTACACCTTC CASSFSMTGGDYGYTF TRBV7-9 few 16 TRBJ1-2 TRBD1
TGTGCCAGCAGCGTATCCATATCGGGGACCGGGGAGCTGTTTTTT CASSVSISGTGELFF TRBV9 many 15 TRBJ2-2 .
TGTGCCAGCAGCTTCGTAGGGCGGACTCAAGAGACCCAGTACTTC CASSFVGRTQETQYF TRBV5-6 . 15 TRBJ2-5 .
TGCGCCAGCAGAACCCACACAGGGAACACTGAAGCTTTCTTT CASRTHTGNTEAFF TRBV5-1 . 14 TRBJ1-1 .
TGTGCCAGCAGCTGGGGACAGCTCAACTATGGCTACACCTTC CASSWGQLNYGYTF TRBV5-5 . 14 TRBJ1-2 TRBD1
TGTGCCAGCAGCCCACAGAGTCAAGAGACCCAGTACTTC CASSPQSQETQYF TRBV7-3 . 13 TRBJ2-5 .
TGTGCCAGCAGTTTAGGCGGGACCCCATCAGGGAGCAATCAGCCCCAGCATTTT CASSLGGTPSGSNQPQHF TRBV12-3/TRBV12-4 . 18 TRBJ1-5 .
TGTGCCAGCAGTCCAGGGGGCGCAGGTTCATCTAACTATGGCTACACCTTC CASSPGGAGSSNYGYTF TRBV28 . 17 TRBJ1-2 TRBD1
TGTGCCAGCAGCGATTTAGCGGGACAGGGATACACCGGGGAGCTGTTTTTT CASSDLAGQGYTGELFF TRBV9 few 17 TRBJ2-2 .
TGTGCCAGCTCATCGGGACAGCGTGGAGTTCACACCATATATTTT CASSSGQRGVHTIYF TRBV18 few 15 TRBJ1-3 TRBD1
TGTGCCAGCAGCTTAGCGGGGGTGCTGGAGACCCAGTACTTC CASSLAGVLETQYF TRBV7-8 . 14 TRBJ2-5 .
TGCGCCAGCAGCCAAGGGCCGGGACTAGCGGGAAATGAGCAGTTCTTC CASSQGPGLAGNEQFF TRBV4-1 . 16 TRBJ2-1 TRBD2
TGCGCCAGCAGTGAAGGTAGGGCAGCCGGGGCCAACGTCCTGACTTTC CASSEGRAAGANVLTF TRBV10-1 . 16 TRBJ2-6 .
TGTGCCAGCAGGGCCATGAAGGGCTCCTATAATTCACCCCTCCACTTT CASRAMKGSYNSPLHF TRBV5-4 . 16 TRBJ1-6 .
TGTGCCAGCAGCCCTCCCCCGACGTACTCCTACGAGCAGTACTTC CASSPPPTYSYEQYF TRBV7-6 . 15 TRBJ2-7 .
TGTGCCAGCAGCCAAGAGGAGGGGGATGAGCAGTACTTC CASSQEEGDEQYF TRBV14 few 13 TRBJ2-7 .
TGTGCCAGCAGCTCGTTGGAAAAACTGTTTTTT CASSSLEKLFF TRBV7-9 few 11 TRBJ1-4 .
TGTGCCAGCAAAACTTACGGCCTTAACAAAGAGACCCAGTACTTC CASKTYGLNKETQYF TRBV7-8 . 15 TRBJ2-5 .
TGTGCCACCAGTGATTTCCCAGGGTACGAGCAGTACTTC CATSDFPGYEQYF TRBV24-1 . 13 TRBJ2-7 .
TGCAGTGCTCGACAAGCCTACGAGCAGTACTTC CSARQAYEQYF TRBV20-1 . 11 TRBJ2-7 .
TGTGCCAGCAACTACGACGTGGGCTACGAGCAGTACTTC CASNYDVGYEQYF TRBV5-5 few 13 TRBJ2-7 .
TGTGCCAGCAGCCCGGCCGGGGGCCTTAGCACAGATACGCAGTATTTT CASSPAGGLSTDTQYF TRBV7-9 few 16 TRBJ2-3 .
TGCAGTGCTCCCCCCGGGGAGGGTGCCTCTTCCTACAATGAGCAGTTCTTC CSAPPGEGASSYNEQFF TRBV20-1 . 17 TRBJ2-1 TRBD2
TGTGCCAGCAGTCGAGACCACAAAACTGAAGCTTTCTTT CASSRDHKTEAFF TRBV12-3/TRBV12-4 many 13 TRBJ1-1 .
TGTGCCAGCAGCCAAGGGGTCCGAAAGACCCAGTACTTC CASSQGVRKTQYF TRBV14 few 13 TRBJ2-5 .
TGCGCCAGTACAGGGGGTGCTTTCTTT CASTGGAFF TRBV10-1 . 9 TRBJ1-1 TRBD1
TGTGCCAGCAGACCCATCACCGGGGCTGGCTACACCTTC CASRPITGAGYTF TRBV6-5 . 13 TRBJ1-2 .
TGCGCCAGCAGCGCGGGGACGGCGGGCTACGAGCAGTACTTC CASSAGTAGYEQYF TRBV5-1 few 14 TRBJ2-7 .